This T cell receptor beta chain was profiled in a study of identical twins (dated by TCRdb to the mid-2010s). Background for the entire study: The study deep-sequenced TCR alpha and beta repertoires from monozygotic twins, unrelated adults of various ages and cord blood to test whether fetal clonotypes persist. Replicate twin experiments were performed at different times using different library preparation protocols to rule out contamination.

The method was 5' RACE. Sequencing was performed on an Illumina HiSeq 2000. A universal primer binding site was added through template switching, and the final cDNA carried a unique molecular identifier so that TCR cDNA molecules could be counted accurately. First-strand cDNA for TCR alpha and beta chains was synthesized from specific primers in the conserved constant-segment region. To control for contamination, every cDNA library was double barcoded, receiving both a SMART-Mk sample barcode and Illumina barcodes. Two successive PCR steps introduced TruSeq adapter sequences along with Illumina sample barcodes. The TCR alpha and beta cDNA libraries were sequenced on the Illumina HiSeq platform using custom primers. The paper's data handling went like this. MiGEC processed the raw reads to extract unique molecular identifiers, while MiXCR was used to determine the CDR3 positions. For each individual, recombination models were inferred using an EM algorithm with the repgenHMM and IGoR tools. Shared clonotype analysis was performed with the tcR package in R, normalizing sharing by the product of cloneset sizes. To study raw recombination free of thymic and clonal selection effects, out-of-frame nonproductive sequences were analyzed. In-frame beta chains were kept once TCRdb had trimmed the public reads at Q25 with fastp and called clones with MiXCR. CDR3 protein duplicates are merged, each entry listing the most common genes and DNA. What appears here as the V and J calls and clone size reflects TCRdb's work, not the paper's. The sample table shows roughly 480,000 distinct CDR3 sequences, and 20% to 25% are seen once. Of the sample, roughly 3% is held by the ten largest clones.

This clonotype has more than one count but fewer than ten. What antigen it recognizes has not been identified. The record has no base qualities; no much larger clone is one base away. Taken from cysteine to phenylalanine, the CDR3 has 18 residues. The read is trimmed to its CDR3 DNA, 54 bases read in frame from base 1. V is cut back by 7 bases and J by 2 bases, with 15 bases in the junction unmatched. For CDR1 and CDR2, the germline V gene lists SQVTM and ANQGSEA. The investigation overall reported the following: Out-of-frame TCR alpha sharing in monozygotic twins was systematically underestimated by recombination models, whereas sharing between unrelated individuals was in agreement with the recombination models. Fewer insertions were carried by abundant cord blood beta clonotypes; a weaker similar trend was observed in young adult naive repertoires, while no such trend was observed in memory repertoires. In beta out-of-frame sequences, excess twin sharing was weaker, because having fewer shared sequences lowered the signal-to-noise ratio. Invariant T cells such as MAIT and iNKT could partly confound zero-insertion analyses, although diverse VJ usage argued against such confounding for most clonotypes. Compared with coincidental sharing between unrelated individuals, an excess of low generation-probability sequences was observed among out-of-frame TCR alpha sequences shared between twins. Because the same donors could not be followed over many years, the conclusions depended on cross-sectional statistical analysis.

Every donor in the study was a healthy Caucasian. Three pairs of female monozygotic twins, all aged roughly 18 to 30 years, were included in the twin cohort. Positive isolation kits from Invitrogen were used to isolate the CD4+ and CD8+ T cell populations. The same data also contributed to another study, on T cells expressing NK-cell markers. The second study reports: In sorted CD3+CD56+NKG2C+, CD3+CD56+NKG2C- and CD3+CD56-NKG2C+ T-cell subsets from several donors, TCR beta-chain repertoires were profiled. Among the eight sequenced donors, only one was HCMV-seronegative, while the other seven were HCMV-seropositive. In several experiments an anti-gammadeltaTCR antibody was added to restrict sorting to alphabetaTCR-expressing T cells. In a handful of donors, the dominant CD3+CD56+NKG2C+ clonotypes were found to rank among the top 10 CD8+ clonotypes and to make up roughly 1.0-7.5% of CD8+ T cells. Those dominant clonotypes were again the most abundant among CD3+CD56-NKG2C+ cells in a handful of donors, at roughly 25-60.1%. Whether the expanded NKG2C-expressing T cell clones were specific for HCMV antigens remained unclear. The eight sequenced donors were randomly selected healthy volunteers, three men and five women. HCMV serostatus was determined by detecting HCMV-specific IgG in serum with a commercial ELISA kit. Reads were demultiplexed and grouped by UMI with MIGEC, and clonotypes were assembled and quantified with MiTCR. To exclude erroneous sequences, any TCR cDNA sequence not supported by at least two reads was discarded. The tcR package was used for downstream repertoire analysis, and clonotypes were matched between fractions using CDR3 nucleotide sequence together with V segment. Antigen specificity was annotated against VDJdb with VDJmatch, allowing one amino acid substitution in CDR3.

The chain is assembled from TRBV29-1 and TRBJ2-1; TRBD1 agrees with 12 junctional bases. Sample: CD4+ T cells sorted from blood. The source is a woman between 18 and 30 years old in good health. The CDR3 corresponds to CSASGTGGLKPTYNEQFF. The DNA is as follows: TGCAGCGCGTCCGGGACAGGGGGCCTTAAACCAACCTACAATGAGCAGTTCTTC.